This T cell receptor (beta chain) was found in a study of regulatory T cells in long-lasting Graves disease (dated by TCRdb to the early 2020s). About the investigation overall: Antithyroid drugs had been taken for less than 3 months by newly diagnosed Graves' disease patients. Patients with persistent Graves' disease were compared with patients with newly diagnosed Graves' disease using TCR sequencing and RNA sequencing of peripheral blood. The study was registered as a clinical trial and conducted in China. A total of roughly 35 samples were covered by TCR sequencing, comprising some 13 persistent and roughly 20 newly diagnosed Graves' disease patients.

This clonotype was counted at least ten times. Its antigen is unknown. No base quality values were provided; no much bigger clone lies one nucleotide off. In light of the paper, this sample's time point label describes: newly diagnosed GD, antithyroid drugs for less than 3 months. For both TCR sequencing and RNA sequencing, RNA was extracted from PBMCs using TRIzol. The diagnosis of Graves' disease was made according to American Thyroid Association guidelines. Patients for the study were recruited at an endocrinology department in Xi'an, China. Each patient gave 7.5 to 10 milliliters of peripheral blood, collected in an EDTA anticoagulant tube. PBMCs were isolated by Ficoll Paque Plus density gradient separation without further T cell sorting. An Agilent 2100 Bioanalyzer and agarose gel were used to check RNA quality, while a NanoDrop 2000 measured RNA concentration. Libraries were made using multiplex PCR. The sequencer listed for this sample is Illumina HiSeq 4000. TCR beta libraries were built with iRepertoire HTBI primers and Arm-PCR amplification of CDR3 regions. Before sequencing, the PCR products went through gel purification. From the authors' description of their analysis: Gene usage analysis of CDR3 amino acid clonotypes used the 60 to 80 TRBV and 12 to 15 TRBJ segments found across samples. Filtered high-quality paired reads were merged into contigs using COPE and FqMerger. BLAST was used to align contigs to IMGT TRBV, TRBD and TRBJ reference genes, and CDR3 was defined according to IMGT. Clonotypes above 0.1% frequency were classified as highly expanded clones. Shannon entropy served as the measure of repertoire diversity, while the Gini coefficient captured V-J evenness. Public clonotypes were defined as clonotypes shared by more than one individual. TCRdb reworked the public reads: Q25 trimming with fastp, MiXCR clone assembly, productive beta chains retained. Duplicate CDR3 protein sequences are folded into a single record with the most common DNA and genes. The V and J calls shown here were made by TCRdb, not taken from the authors' results. The sample yields roughly 610,000 distinct CDR3 sequences; 16% were counted once. About 18% of the sample lies in the top ten.

General conclusions and limits of the study: The study examined only peripheral blood because the primary lesion, thyroid tissue, could not be accessed. The authors acknowledged the small sample size as a limitation that may reduce accuracy. Persistent disease showed preferential use of TRBV28, TRBJ1-2 and TRBJ2-5, whereas newly diagnosed disease favored TRBV20-1 and TRBJ2-1. Lower TCR Shannon entropy and fewer highly expanded clones were observed in persistent Graves' disease patients than in newly diagnosed patients, which suggested clonal expansion. Patients with persistent disease shared more public clonotypes (under 3,000) than newly diagnosed patients did (more than 900). Sequencing and analysis were limited to the TCR beta chain.

Trimming removed 0 bases from V and 5 bases from J; the gene matches leave 8 bases unexplained. CDR1 and CDR2, per the germline V gene (reference sequence), are SEHNR and FQNEAQ. The CDR3 numbers 16 residues from cysteine through phenylalanine. Of all the DNA, just the CDR3 is kept, 48 bases in frame from base 1. These data were also filed under a second study, of T cells in Graves' hyperthyroidism and ophthalmopathy. In that second paper, the authors write: A patient counted as having stable Graves' hyperthyroidism if no progression to ophthalmopathy occurred over 18 months of follow-up. Hyperthyroidism patients were newly diagnosed, had a disease duration of under 2 months, and were aged 18 to 65 years. Patients with uncontrolled infections, other autoimmune diseases, pregnancy or lactation were excluded. Clinical symptoms, serum thyroxine and TRAb, thyroid ultrasound, and orbital computed tomography formed the basis for the diagnoses. The TCR CDR3 was subjected to a first round of RT-PCR using the HTBI primer set and the Qiagen OneStep RT-PCR kit. Most expanded thyroid clonotypes (frequency above 0.001) were also detected in blood, a finding suggesting that blood repertoires may reflect thyroid immune responses. In cross-validation, a model built on a 13 V-J signature told ophthalmopathy apart from stable hyperthyroidism with approximately 91% sensitivity and approximately 81% specificity, and in testing the same model reached 80%/75%. In validation, the model predicted progression to ophthalmopathy a median of around 6.5 months before onset, with roughly 71% sensitivity and 72.22% specificity. A discovery cohort of around 100 patients, roughly 40 with Graves' ophthalmopathy and approximately 60 with stable Graves' hyperthyroidism, was used to find distinguishing TCR V-J signatures. Whether ophthalmopathy could be predicted prospectively was tested in an independent validation cohort made up of about 20 hyperthyroidism patients plus 17 patients who later progressed to ophthalmopathy. The 100 or so discovery patients were divided at random into training and test sets in a 7:3 ratio. Thyroid tissue and blood T-cell repertoires from about six Graves' hyperthyroidism patients were also compared in the study. After sampling, hyperthyroidism patients received methimazole starting at 30 mg daily, and ophthalmopathy patients received high-dose intravenous methylprednisolone. Libraries were constructed in a second round of multiplex PCR, after which size selection and purification were performed. Paired-end sequencing of the libraries was performed with 100 bp reads on an Illumina HiSeq2000. SOAPnuke was used to process the raw data, throwing out any read that contained adapters or uncalled bases, had a mean Phred below 15, or lacked an exact constant-primer or identifier match. High-quality paired reads were merged using COPE v1.2.5, and each unique nucleotide sequence was defined as a clonotype. Clonotypes were aligned to IMGT TRBV, TRBD and TRBJ reference segments using MiTCR v1.1. The analysis was restricted to V-J combinations with a frequency above 0.0001, which together covered 99% to 99.2% of the repertoires. A TCS score was defined as the ratio between F50 (clonal expansion) and ExV (chaos), using BLOSUM62-based TCRdist between CDR3 peptides within each V-J. Welch's t-statistics and random forest reduced 500 to 550 V-J features to 10 to 15, which were used in a naive Bayes classifier (R e1071). Sample size was not statistically predetermined, and blinding of investigators to group allocation was not performed. TCR Vbeta CDR3 sequencing of 130 to 150 peripheral blood samples (under 45 ophthalmopathy, 75 hyperthyroidism and roughly 17 progressor patients) is reported in the paper.

The sequence is built from TRBV7-9 and TRBJ2-5, with 8 central nucleotides matching TRBD1. This sequence originates from a woman aged 25 to 39 with Graves disease. Donor details come from another sample of the same person, matched by shared clones. Material: peripheral blood mononuclear cells (PBMCs), obtained at new diagnosis, from a patient treated with antithyroid drugs. CDR3 reads: CASSLADQGAFETQYF. In nucleotides, the sequence is TGTGCCAGCAGCTTAGCTGATCAGGGGGCCTTTGAGACCCAGTACTTC.